Shown below are 19 T cell receptor beta chains from a single sample sequenced in a study of T-cell memory formation after mild COVID-19. TCRdb reanalysed the 5' RACE reads using MiXCR and keeps one entry per CDR3 protein. This table has 180,000 or so distinct CDR3 sequences, around 15% appearing once. The sample taken for sequencing was PBMCs or a T cell subset sorted from them (not recorded which). The receptors derive from an adult woman who had mild COVID-19 (a few samples of this study predate the infection). Cell type and time point are not known.

This chain links TRBV20-1 with TRBJ2-5; the match to TRBD1 covers 8 bases. The CDR3 is made up of 16 amino acids. V was clipped by 3 bases and J by 7 bases; unmatched bases: 16. Germline-derived CDR1 and CDR2 are DFQATT and SNEGSKA (reference sequence). The CDR3 loop reads CSARLQPGQASWTQYF. The DNA for the CDR3 is TGCAGTGCTAGGCTTCAACCGGGACAGGCCTCGTGGACCCAGTACTTC.

This clonotype occurred a few times. This rearrangement joins TRBV18 to TRBJ2-7, with D unresolved. Trimming removed 6 bases from V and 2 bases from J, with 14 bases in between. This CDR3 contains 14 residues. Germline CDR1 is KGHSH and CDR2 is LQKENI. CDR3 residues: CASSDLAQAYEQYF. CDR3 DNA sequence: TGTGCCAGCTCCGACCTGGCCCAGGCCTACGAGCAGTACTTC.

This chain links TRBV5-6 with TRBJ2-2, with D perhaps matching TRBD1 (6 bases). V gave up 4 bases and J gave up 4 bases, with 17 bases separating them. The CDR3 covers 16 residues. Germline CDR1 is SGHDT and CDR2 is YYEEEE. The CDR3 bases are TGTGCCAGCAGCCGGAATGGGGACACCCGCACCGGGGAGCTGTTTTTT. Protein sequence: CASSRNGDTRTGELFF.

In this sample, this clonotype turned up a few times. The rearrangement joins TRBV7-8 to TRBJ2-1, with 9 bases that match TRBD2. CDR1 is SGHVS and CDR2 is FQNEAQ in the germline V gene. J gave up 5 bases and V 2 bases, and 7 bases lay outside the gene matches. This CDR3 has 16 amino acids. The CDR3 loop reads CASSLRASGTHNEQFF. The CDR3 bases are TGTGCCAGCAGCTTAAGGGCTAGCGGGACCCACAATGAGCAGTTCTTC.

The J gene is TRBJ2-1, the V gene TRBV14, with TRBD2 matching 8 bases. Germline V gene lookup returns CDR1 SGHDN and CDR2 FVKESK. This CDR3 has 15 residues. After removal of 3 bases from V and 7 bases from J, the junction contained 8 bases not matched to a gene. DNA for the CDR3: TGTGCCAGCAGCCAGAGCGGGAGAATAAAGAATGAGCAGTTCTTC. This translates into CASSQSGRIKNEQFF.

The chain carries TRBV12-3 or TRBV12-4 and TRBJ1-2; D is uncertain. Between the trimmed V and J ends, which lost 3 bases and 6 bases, there was a span of 11 bases. The CDR3 sequence is 13 residues long. The chain's CDR3 is CASSFQVANGYTF. Written as DNA, the CDR3 is TGTGCCAGCAGTTTTCAGGTGGCGAATGGCTACACCTTC.

This clonotype has more than one count but fewer than ten. The chain recombines TRBV7-2 with TRBJ2-4; TRBD1 matches at 8 bases. This CDR3 spans 21 amino acids. V dropped 1 base and J dropped 1; count of bases not matched to a gene: 18. Germline V gives CDR1 SGHTA, CDR2 FQGNSA. Here the CDR3 reads CASSLVRGYSRGPGAKNIQYF. As DNA, the CDR3 is TGTGCCAGCAGCTTAGTACGGGGCTATTCCAGGGGGCCAGGGGCCAAAAACATTCAGTACTTC. Full variable domain (rest looked up from reference TRBV7-2 and TRBJ2-4): GAGVSQSPSNKVTEKGKDVELRCDPISGHTALYWYRQSLGQGLEFLIYFQGNSAPDKSGLPSDRFSAERTGGSVSTLTIQRTQQEDSAVYLCASSLVRGYSRGPGAKNIQYFGAGTRLSVL.

Only a few counts were recorded for this clonotype. The rearrangement uses TRBV7-2 and TRBJ2-7; 11 nucleotides match TRBD2. The J segment lost 4 bases and the V segment lost 6 bases, leaving 8 bases of the junction unmatched. The CDR3 sequence is 15 residues long. In germline, CDR1 is SGHTA, CDR2 FQGNSA. As DNA, the CDR3 is TGTGCCAGCAGTCCTACTAGCGGGAGCCAATACGAGCAGTACTTC. Protein: CASSPTSGSQYEQYF.

The CDR3: CASSLVQAGQETQYF. CDR3 DNA sequence: TGCGCCAGCAGCTTGGTTCAGGCAGGCCAAGAGACCCAGTACTTC. V and J are TRBV5-1 and TRBJ2-5, with unresolved D. Trimming stripped 0 bases from V and 1 base from J, with 10 bases between. The CDR3 spans 15 residues. The V gene's germline CDR1 is SGHRS and CDR2 YFSETQ.

The V gene is TRBV12-3 or TRBV12-4, the J gene TRBJ2-7, with no clear D. The CDR3 length is 15 residues. Trimming removed 6 bases from V and 0 bases from J, with 15 bases in between. The CDR3: CASSTPQLSSYEQYF. CDR3 sequence (DNA): TGTGCCAGCAGCACTCCCCAACTAAGCTCCTACGAGCAGTACTTC.

The V and J genes are TRBV28 and TRBJ2-3; TRBD1 aligns across 10 bases. The germline gives CDR1 MDHEN, CDR2 SYDVKM. CDR3 length: 15 amino acids. Trimming removed 5 bases from V and 8 bases from J; junction bases left unmatched: 10. CDR3: CASSPLDRGLGTQYF. In DNA, the CDR3 is TGTGCCAGCAGTCCCCTCGACAGGGGGCTAGGTACGCAGTATTTT. Drawing the rest from reference TRBV28 and TRBJ2-3, the complete variable domain is DVKVTQSSRYLVKRTGEKVFLECVQDMDHENMFWYRQDPGLGLRLIYFSYDVKMKEKGDIPEGYSVSREKKERFSLILESASTNQTSMYLCASSPLDRGLGTQYFGPGTRLTVL.

This clonotype was seen only a few times. The V gene is TRBV6-2 or TRBV6-3, the J gene TRBJ2-1, with TRBD1 as a possible D gene (5 bases). Trimming pared 6 bases from V and 0 bases from J, leaving 15 bases between. The CDR3 extends over 16 amino acids. CDR1 and CDR2 (germline): MNHEY, SVGEGT. The CDR3 here is CASSPVGAYSYNEQFF. The DNA for the CDR3 is TGTGCCAGCAGCCCCGTAGGGGCCTACTCCTACAATGAGCAGTTCTTC.

The chain combines TRBV20-1 with TRBJ1-4, with a weak D call TRBD1 (6 bases). CDR3 length equals 15 residues. Trimming removed 3 bases at V and 8 bases at J, with 19 bases between. Germline V gene lookup returns CDR1 DFQATT and CDR2 SNEGSKA (reference sequence). For the CDR3, the DNA is TGCAGTGCTAGGTCGGGCGGGGGGACAAGAGAAAAACTGTTTTTT. Translation: CSARSGGGTREKLFF.

This clonotype was observed a few times. This chain connects TRBV7-9 to TRBJ1-2, with 9 bases lining up with TRBD1. CDR1 is SEHNR and CDR2 is FQNEAQ in the germline V gene (reference sequence). There are 15 residues in the CDR3. The V segment lost 5 bases and the J segment 8 bases; nucleotides outside the gene matches: 12. CDR3 sequence (DNA): TGTGCCAGCAGCCAGTCGTGGAGGACAGGGGAAGGCTACACCTTC. Translated: CASSQSWRTGEGYTF.

This chain connects TRBV19 to TRBJ1-1; D gene ambiguous. Trimming cost V 7 bases and J 3 bases, with 9 bases left between them. The CDR3 is made up of 12 amino acids. CDR1 and CDR2 from the germline V gene are LNHDA and SQIVND (reference sequence). CDR3 region: CASTAVDTEAFF. The CDR3 nucleotides are TGTGCCAGTACCGCGGTGGACACTGAAGCTTTCTTT.

There are a few counts of this clonotype. At one end, the junction sequence differs from germline, possibly due to a read error. This rearrangement joins TRBV5-1 to TRBJ2-1; 14 bases map to TRBD2. The germline CDR1 and CDR2 sequences are SGHRS and YFSETQ. This CDR3 is 14 amino acids long. CDR3 loop: CASRLGLAGDEQFF. The CDR3 coding sequence is TGCGCCAGCAGATTGGGACTAGCGGGGGACGAGCAGTTCTTC.

J is TRBJ2-7 and V is TRBV2; the D gene is possibly TRBD2 (6 bases). V shed 1 base and J shed 0 bases, with 19 bases lying between them. This CDR3 spans 18 amino acids. Germline V gives CDR1 SNHLY, CDR2 FYNNEI. CDR3 sequence: CASSEGTMGLIHSYEQYF. In nucleotides, the CDR3 is TGTGCCAGCAGTGAAGGGACAATGGGACTTATCCACTCCTACGAGCAGTACTTC.

There are a few counts of this clonotype. This sequence joins TRBV19 and TRBJ1-1; D is ambiguous. The CDR3 has 14 amino acids. Trimming removed 8 bases from V and 5 bases from J, with 18 bases in between. Germline values: CDR1 LNHDA, CDR2 SQIVND (reference sequence). CDR3 sequence: CASAPGSGGTEAFF. CDR3 sequence (DNA): TGTGCCAGTGCTCCCGGGTCTGGCGGGACTGAAGCTTTCTTT.

The chain carries TRBV18 and TRBJ2-7, with a possible D match to TRBD2 (6 bases). Germline V lookup: CDR1 KGHSH, CDR2 LQKENI. The V end was cut by 3 bases, the J end by 2 bases, with 11 bases between. This CDR3 is built from 14 residues. CDR3 protein: CASSPGLIPYEQYF. Here the CDR3 DNA reads TGTGCCAGCTCACCGGGACTCATTCCCTACGAGCAGTACTTC. The full variable domain, with the rest looked up from reference TRBV18 and TRBJ2-7, is NAGVMQNPRHLVRRRGQEARLRCSPMKGHSHVYWYRQLPEEGLKFMVYLQKENIIDESGMPKERFSAEFPKEGPSILRIQQVVRGDSAAYFCASSPGLIPYEQYFGPGTRLTVT.